These 2 T cell receptor beta chains share one sample of origin, sequenced in a study of blood T cell repertoires in COVID-19. The repertoire was sequenced with immunoSEQ multiplex PCR; TCRdb's copy has only in-frame clones and lacks some. The sample yields around 140,000 clones, under 90% seen once. Sequencing was done on a sample of peripheral blood. The receptors stem from a human donor in a cohort sampled during active COVID-19.

In nucleotides, the CDR3 is TGTGCCAGCAGGCGTCCCGGGACAGGGGGCGGGACTGAAGCTTTCTTT. This translates into CASRRPGTGGGTEAFF. This chain connects TRBV28 to TRBJ1-1; 12 nucleotides match TRBD1. CDR3 length: 16 residues. The V segment lost 6 bases and the J segment 5 bases; nucleotides outside the gene matches: 10. The germline gives CDR1 MDHEN, CDR2 SYDVKM.

This clone was detected ten times or more. The genes are TRBV2 and TRBJ2-5, with 10 positions matching TRBD1. V was clipped by 8 bases and J by 7 bases; unmatched bases: 10. In germline, CDR1 is SNHLY, CDR2 FYNNEI. The CDR3 runs 14 residues. The CDR3 nucleotides are TGTGCCAGCGTACCCGGGACAGGGGATTGGACCCAGTACTTC. This codes for CASVPGTGDWTQYF.